The clone carrying this T cell receptor (beta chain) was found many times. These data originate in a study of neurological immune-mediated disorders. Looking at the study overall: Multiple sclerosis patients numbered some 34, with around 31 relapsing-remitting and 3 secondary progressive.

Trimming took 5 bases from V and 8 from J; bases not matched to a gene: 9. The CDR3 sequence is 15 residues long. Germline CDR1 reads SGHVS; CDR2 reads FNYEAQ. A 10-nucleotide random UMI tagged transcripts in template-switch 5'RACE cDNA synthesis. TCRdb recomputed calls from the 5' RACE reads with MiXCR, one row per CDR3 protein. The sample yields about 70,000 distinct CDR3 sequences, over 5% seen once. The clonotype was recovered from a human donor with multiple sclerosis. The donor label of this sample is uncertain. The rearrangement uses TRBV7-6 and TRBJ2-1, with 10 bases aligning to TRBD2. Sequenced input: PBMCs. In DNA, the CDR3 is TGTGCCAGCAGCCAGTCTAGCGGGGGCTGGCATGAGCAGTTCTTC. Translation: CASSQSSGGWHEQFF. Full variable domain (rest looked up from reference TRBV7-6 and TRBJ2-1): GAGVSQSPRYKVTKRGQDVALRCDPISGHVSLYWYRQALGQGPEFLTYFNYEAQQDKSGLPNDRFSAERPEGSISTLTIQRTEQRDSAMYRCASSQSSGGWHEQFFGPGTRLTVL.